This passage covers 25 T cell receptor beta chains from one sample sequenced in a study of shared clonotypes between healthy human individuals. Libraries were prepared by immunoSEQ multiplex PCR; TCRdb keeps only in-frame clonotypes and omits some of them. The sample yields approximately 2,000,000 clones, just over 90% seen once. CD8 cells regarded as naive lacked CD45RO, were positively chosen for CCR7, and omitted terminally differentiated effector memory CD45RA+ cells. The source material was naive CD8+ T cells from PBMCs. The receptors stem from a man in his late teens or twenties in good health. Some clones in this sample may be carry-over from other donors' samples.

This chain uses TRBV11-2 with TRBJ2-7; 7 bases map to TRBD2. Germline CDR1 reads SGHAT; CDR2 reads FQNNGV. This CDR3 region has 18 residues. After removal of 5 bases from V and 3 bases from J, the junction contained 19 bases not matched to a gene. The CDR3 loop reads CASSHGGGGLAALYEQYF. CDR3 nucleotide sequence: TGTGCCAGCAGCCATGGCGGGGGTGGGCTAGCCGCCCTCTACGAGCAGTACTTC.

The chain carries TRBV6-1 and TRBJ2-7, with D possibly matching TRBD2 (7 bases). Germline values: CDR1 MNHNS, CDR2 SASEGT. Trimming took 2 bases from V and 4 from J, leaving 15 bases between them. The CDR3 runs to 15 residues. Written as DNA, the CDR3 is TGTGCCAGCAGTGAAATCGGGGGGCAGAAGTACGAGCAGTACTTC. This encodes CASSEIGGQKYEQYF.

The rearrangement uses TRBV10-3 and TRBJ2-1; TRBD2 matches at 10 bases. Germline CDR1 and CDR2: ENHRY and SYGVKD. The CDR3 is 16 residues long. V trimming: 6 bases; J trimming: 5 bases; junction bases outside the gene matches: 10. This chain's CDR3 is CAIREREGLPHNEQFF. DNA of the CDR3: TGTGCCATCAGGGAGCGGGAGGGCCTCCCCCACAATGAGCAGTTCTTC.

The rearrangement joins TRBV7-9 to TRBJ2-1; D is undetermined. There are 16 residues in the CDR3. The V end lost 2 bases, the J end lost 5 bases, and 16 bases lay between the germline ends. Germline CDR1 SEHNR, CDR2 FQNEAQ (reference sequence). CDR3 protein: CASSLFLSFTDNEQFF. The DNA of the CDR3 is TGTGCCAGCAGCTTATTTCTTAGTTTTACGGACAATGAGCAGTTCTTC.

The J gene is TRBJ2-2, the V gene TRBV7-2; 7 bases are a match to TRBD2. V lost 2 bases, J lost 3 bases, and 9 bases stayed unmatched. Germline-derived CDR1 and CDR2 are SGHTA and FQGNSA. This CDR3 region has 17 residues. In DNA form, the CDR3 reads TGTGCCAGCAGCTTAACCCGGCCTACTAGCGACACCGGGGAGCTGTTTTTT. It codes for CASSLTRPTSDTGELFF.

The V call is TRBV5-5, the J call TRBJ2-5; 11 bases are a match to TRBD1. Germline lookup yields CDR1 SGHKS and CDR2 YYEKEE (reference sequence). V shed 4 bases, J shed 0 bases, and the junction held 11 bases outside the gene matches. The CDR3 contains 18 residues. CDR3 in amino acids: CASSNGQGARPYQETQYF. For the CDR3, the DNA is TGTGCCAGCAGCAACGGACAGGGGGCGAGACCATACCAAGAGACCCAGTACTTC.

This chain links TRBV2 with TRBJ2-7; D is unresolved. This CDR3 has 14 residues. Per germline, CDR1 SNHLY and CDR2 FYNNEI. Trimming stripped 2 bases from V and 1 base from J, with 9 bases between. The CDR3, as DNA: TGTGCCAGCAGTGAAAGTACCTGGTCCTACGAGCAGTACTTC. It yields the protein CASSESTWSYEQYF.

CDR3 region: CASSDSRPTDTQYF. The CDR3 DNA follows: TGCGCCAGCAGTGACAGCCGTCCCACAGATACGCAGTATTTT. The genes are TRBV10-1 and TRBJ2-3; no firm D call. Germline CDR1 WNHNN, CDR2 SYGVQD (reference sequence). Trimming stripped 3 bases from V and 2 bases from J, with 9 bases between. This CDR3 has 14 amino acids.

This chain uses TRBV29-1 with TRBJ2-1; 8 nucleotides match TRBD1. Trimming took 2 bases from V and 3 from J; bases not matched to a gene: 6. The CDR3 has 15 amino acids. Germline V lookup: CDR1 SQVTM, CDR2 ANQGSEA. This CDR3 is CSVEMIGQGYNEQFF. In nucleotides, the CDR3 is TGCAGCGTTGAAATGATCGGACAGGGCTACAATGAGCAGTTCTTC.

The chain uses TRBV11-2 and TRBJ2-7; D remains unclear. The germline gives CDR1 SGHAT, CDR2 FQNNGV. Trimming left V 3 bases short and J 6 bases short, with 15 bases between. CDR3 length: 14 amino acids. The CDR3 region has the DNA TGTGCCAGCAGCTTCCACCCGGGTGGGCTCGAGCAGTACTTC. Encoded protein: CASSFHPGGLEQYF.

The rearrangement joins TRBV5-4 to TRBJ2-2, with 12 bases matching TRBD2. Looked up from germline, CDR1 is SGHNT and CDR2 is YYREEE (reference sequence). The V segment lost 6 bases and the J segment 3 bases; nucleotides outside the gene matches: 3. The CDR3 runs 15 residues. DNA of the CDR3: TGTGCCAGCACCAGACTAGCGGGAGACACCGGGGAGCTGTTTTTT. This gives the protein CASTRLAGDTGELFF.

The chain couples TRBV27 to TRBJ2-1; 10 positions agree with TRBD2. Germline trimming cut 6 bases from V and 2 bases from J; bases unmatched to any gene: 13. The CDR3 has 18 residues. Germline loops: CDR1 MNHEY, CDR2 SMNVEV (reference sequence). CDR3 residues: CASSPRFASGGPYNEQFF. In nucleotides, the CDR3 is TGTGCCAGCAGCCCGCGGTTTGCTAGCGGGGGACCCTACAATGAGCAGTTCTTC.

The V gene is TRBV4-2, the J gene TRBJ1-4; 7 bases map to TRBD1. The V segment lost 4 bases and the J segment 4 bases; nucleotides outside the gene matches: 9. There are 16 residues in the CDR3. In germline, CDR1 is LGHNA, CDR2 YNFKEQ. The CDR3 nucleotides read TGTGCCAGCAGCCTGATACAGGGACAGCTTAATGAAAAACTGTTTTTT. Translation gives CASSLIQGQLNEKLFF.

This chain connects TRBV27 to TRBJ1-1; possibly TRBD1 for D (6 bases). V was cut by 8 bases and J by 4 bases, with 14 bases left in between. This CDR3 has 13 amino acids. Looked up from germline, CDR1 is MNHEY and CDR2 is SMNVEV (reference sequence). This CDR3 reads CASGIGGLTEAFF. CDR3 DNA sequence: TGTGCCAGCGGAATTGGGGGGCTCACTGAAGCTTTCTTT.

This clone appeared a single time. The same CDR3 can be traced to other DNA sequences in this sample. This chain joins TRBV29-1 and TRBJ2-7; TRBD1 agrees at 8 bases. The CDR3 consists of 13 residues. After removal of 3 bases from V and 3 bases from J, the junction contained 4 bases not matched to a gene. Germline CDR1 is SQVTM and CDR2 is ANQGSEA. In nucleotides, the CDR3 is TGCAGCGTTGAGGGGACAGGTATCTACGAGCAGTACTTC. The encoded protein is CSVEGTGIYEQYF.

The chain has TRBV6-5 and TRBJ1-1; 8 bases are a match to TRBD1. Losses at the gene ends were 5 bases for V and 5 bases for J; bases not matched to a gene: 7. The CDR3 length is 14 residues. Germline lookup yields CDR1 MNHEY and CDR2 SVGAGI. The CDR3 here is CASSPQGGWTEAFF. CDR3 sequence (DNA): TGTGCCAGCAGTCCACAGGGGGGCTGGACTGAAGCTTTCTTT.

The chain is built from TRBV19 and TRBJ1-1, with 7 bases that match TRBD1. CDR1 is LNHDA, CDR2 SQIVND, per germline (reference sequence). This CDR3 region has 14 residues. V lost 2 bases to trimming and J lost 3 bases; unmatched junction nucleotides: 3. CDR3 loop: CASSIRGQYTEAFF. CDR3 sequence (DNA): TGTGCCAGTAGTATAAGGGGACAGTACACTGAAGCTTTCTTT. Supplemented by reference TRBV19 and TRBJ1-1, the full variable domain reads DGGITQSPKYLFRKEGQNVTLSCEQNLNHDAMYWYRQDPGQGLRLIYYSQIVNDFQKGDIAEGYSVSREKKESFPLTVTSAQKNPTAFYLCASSIRGQYTEAFFGQGTRLTVV.

The V gene is TRBV6-1, the J gene TRBJ1-5; possible D gene TRBD1, 5 bases. The V end was cut by 5 bases, the J end by 1 base, with 12 bases between. Germline V CDR1 and CDR2: MNHNS, SASEGT. This CDR3 is 15 amino acids long. CDR3 sequence (DNA): TGTGCCAGCAGTCTCCTCTGGGGGAGCAATCAGCCCCAGCATTTT. Residues: CASSLLWGSNQPQHF.

The chain carries TRBV28 and TRBJ1-5, with D perhaps TRBD1 (5 bases). The CDR3 has 16 amino acids. Trimming cost V 6 bases and J 0 bases, with 15 bases left between them. Germline V gene sequence: CDR1 MDHEN, CDR2 SYDVKM. The DNA for the CDR3 is TGTGCCAGCAGCCCCTATGCAGGGACTAGCAATCAGCCCCAGCATTTT. Protein product: CASSPYAGTSNQPQHF.

The chain carries TRBV5-1 and TRBJ2-2, with D possibly TRBD2 on 5 matching bases. CDR3 length: 17 amino acids. Germline V gene data show CDR1 as SGHRS and CDR2 as YFSETQ. V lost 2 bases and J 3 bases, leaving 17 bases between the germline ends. CDR3 sequence reads: CASSLISGNLHTGELFF. DNA for the CDR3: TGCGCCAGCAGCTTAATATCGGGGAATCTGCACACCGGGGAGCTGTTTTTT.

The rearrangement uses TRBV9 and TRBJ1-2; weak D call: TRBD1 (5 bases). Germline CDR1 is SGDLS and CDR2 is YYNGEE. V lost 0 bases, J lost 0 bases, and 15 bases lay in between. The CDR3 has 17 residues. The CDR3 is CASSVVPQGTANYGYTF. DNA for the CDR3: TGTGCCAGCAGCGTAGTGCCCCAGGGTACAGCTAACTATGGCTACACCTTC.

The J gene is TRBJ2-3, the V gene TRBV4-3; D not resolved. The CDR3 contains 16 residues. V was cut by 4 bases and J by 2 bases, with 16 bases left in between. Germline V gene lookup returns CDR1 LGHNA and CDR2 YSLEER. The CDR3 loop is CASSPTPDIITDTQYF. The CDR3 coding sequence is TGCGCCAGCAGCCCGACACCCGACATTATCACAGATACGCAGTATTTT.

A note on this clone: Within the sample, other DNA sequences also encode this same CDR3. In DNA form, the CDR3 reads TGTGCCAGCAGCGTAGGGGGGACTCCATTTTACGAGCAGTACTTC. Its translation is CASSVGGTPFYEQYF. The V gene is TRBV9, the J gene TRBJ2-7; D might be TRBD2 (6 bases). This CDR3 comprises 15 residues. V was trimmed by 0 bases and J by 4 bases, leaving 14 bases between them. Germline V gene sequence: CDR1 SGDLS, CDR2 YYNGEE.

This clone was observed once. The V and J genes are TRBV25-1 and TRBJ2-1, with D maybe TRBD1 (6 bases). CDR1 is MGHDK and CDR2 is SYGVNS in the germline V gene. Between the trimmed V and J ends, which lost 1 base and 6 bases, there was a span of 16 bases. CDR3 length equals 16 residues. The CDR3 is CASSEFSQGSGNEQFF. DNA for the CDR3: TGTGCCAGCAGTGAATTCTCCCAGGGGTCAGGCAATGAGCAGTTCTTC.

This chain connects TRBV4-1 to TRBJ2-5; no clear D. V was clipped by 1 base and J by 0 bases, with 9 bases between them. The germline V gene has CDR1 MGHRA and CDR2 YSYEKL. The CDR3 sequence is 15 residues long. The CDR3 DNA reads TGCGCCAGCAGCCAAGTCTACGATTACCAAGAGACCCAGTACTTC. Translation gives CASSQVYDYQETQYF.